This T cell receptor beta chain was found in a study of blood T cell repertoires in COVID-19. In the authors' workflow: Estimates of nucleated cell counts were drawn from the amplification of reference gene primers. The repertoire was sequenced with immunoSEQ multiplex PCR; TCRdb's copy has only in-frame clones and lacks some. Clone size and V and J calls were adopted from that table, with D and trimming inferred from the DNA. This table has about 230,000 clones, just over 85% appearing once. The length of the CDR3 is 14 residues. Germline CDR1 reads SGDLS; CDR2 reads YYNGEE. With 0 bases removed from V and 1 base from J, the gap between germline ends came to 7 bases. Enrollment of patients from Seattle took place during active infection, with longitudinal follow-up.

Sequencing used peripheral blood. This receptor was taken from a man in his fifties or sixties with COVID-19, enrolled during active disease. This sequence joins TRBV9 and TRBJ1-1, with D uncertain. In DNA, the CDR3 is TGTGCCAGCAGCGTAGGGCCCGAGAACACTGAAGCTTTCTTT. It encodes CASSVGPENTEAFF.